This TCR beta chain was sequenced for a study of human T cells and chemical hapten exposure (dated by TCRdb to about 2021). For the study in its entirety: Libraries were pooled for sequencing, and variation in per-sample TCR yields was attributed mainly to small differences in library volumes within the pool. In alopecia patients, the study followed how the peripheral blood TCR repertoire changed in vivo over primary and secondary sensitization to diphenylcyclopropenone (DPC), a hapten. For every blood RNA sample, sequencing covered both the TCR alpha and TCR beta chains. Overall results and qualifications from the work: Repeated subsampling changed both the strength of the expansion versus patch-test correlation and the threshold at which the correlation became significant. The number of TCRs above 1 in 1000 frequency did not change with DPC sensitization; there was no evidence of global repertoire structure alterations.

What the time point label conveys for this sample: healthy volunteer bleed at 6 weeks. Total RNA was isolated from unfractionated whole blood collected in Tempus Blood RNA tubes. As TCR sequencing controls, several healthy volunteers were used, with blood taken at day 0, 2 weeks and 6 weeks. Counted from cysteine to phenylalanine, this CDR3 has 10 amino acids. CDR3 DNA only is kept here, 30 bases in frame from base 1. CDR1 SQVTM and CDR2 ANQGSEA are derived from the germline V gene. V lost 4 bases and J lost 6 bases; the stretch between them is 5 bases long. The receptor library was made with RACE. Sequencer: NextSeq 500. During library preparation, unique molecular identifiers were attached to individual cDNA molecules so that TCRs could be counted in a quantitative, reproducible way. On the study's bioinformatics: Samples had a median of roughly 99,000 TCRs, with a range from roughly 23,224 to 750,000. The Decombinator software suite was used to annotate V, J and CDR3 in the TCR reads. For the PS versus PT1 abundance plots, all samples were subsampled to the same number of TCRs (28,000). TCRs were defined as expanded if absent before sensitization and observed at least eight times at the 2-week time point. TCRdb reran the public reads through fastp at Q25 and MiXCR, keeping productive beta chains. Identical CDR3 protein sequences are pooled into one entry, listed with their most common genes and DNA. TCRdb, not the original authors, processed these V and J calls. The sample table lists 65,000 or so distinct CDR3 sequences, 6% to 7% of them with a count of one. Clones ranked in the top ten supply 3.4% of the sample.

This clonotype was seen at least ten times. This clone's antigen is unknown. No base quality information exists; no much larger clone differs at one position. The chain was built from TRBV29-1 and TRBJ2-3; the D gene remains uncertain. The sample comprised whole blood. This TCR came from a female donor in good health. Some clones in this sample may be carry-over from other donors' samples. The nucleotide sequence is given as TGCAGCGTTGGAGTTGATACGCAGTATTTT. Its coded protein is CSVGVDTQYF.